This T cell receptor beta chain was documented in a study of regulatory T cells in long-lasting Graves disease. Described time point: newly diagnosed GD, antithyroid drugs for less than 3 months. PBMC RNA was the source of the TCR library. Graves' disease diagnosis was established per American Thyroid Association guidelines. With EDTA tubes as the receptacles, 7.5 to 9.5 milliliters of peripheral blood were drawn. The CDR3 has 14 amino acids. The V and J ends lost 0 bases and 3 bases respectively, with 9 bases between them. Germline CDR1 and CDR2: MGHRA and YSYEKL. Construction of TCR beta libraries relied on iRepertoire HTBI primers and on Arm-PCR targeting CDR3 regions. Using its own MiXCR run on the multiplex PCR reads, TCRdb lists one record per CDR3 protein. Here the sample spans 450,000 to 700,000 distinct CDR3 sequences, roughly 14% being singletons. These records were also assigned to another study, of T cells in Graves' hyperthyroidism and ophthalmopathy. According to that study: Graves' hyperthyroidism showing no ophthalmopathy progression within 18 months was considered stable. Stable hyperthyroidism was told apart from ophthalmopathy by a model built on 13 V-J features.

The specimen was peripheral blood mononuclear cells (PBMCs), collected at new diagnosis, from a patient treated with antithyroid drugs. This receptor was taken from a man in his thirties or forties with Graves disease. This chain joins TRBV4-1 and TRBJ2-7; unclear D gene. The CDR3, as DNA: TGCGCCAGCAGCCAAGACGTACTCCACTACGAGCAGTACTTC. Its protein is CASSQDVLHYEQYF.